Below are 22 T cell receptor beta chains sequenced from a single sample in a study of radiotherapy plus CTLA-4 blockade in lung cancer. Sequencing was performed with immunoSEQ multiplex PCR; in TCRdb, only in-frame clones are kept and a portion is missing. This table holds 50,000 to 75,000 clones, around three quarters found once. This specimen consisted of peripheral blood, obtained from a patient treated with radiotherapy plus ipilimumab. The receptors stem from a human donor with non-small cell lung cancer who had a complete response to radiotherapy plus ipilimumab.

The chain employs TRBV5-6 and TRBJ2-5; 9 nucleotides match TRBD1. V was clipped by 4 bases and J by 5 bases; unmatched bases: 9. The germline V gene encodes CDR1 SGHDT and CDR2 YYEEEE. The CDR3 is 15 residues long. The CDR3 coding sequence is TGTGCCAGCAGCAAAAGCTTACAGGGGGCTGAGACCCAGTACTTC. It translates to CASSKSLQGAETQYF. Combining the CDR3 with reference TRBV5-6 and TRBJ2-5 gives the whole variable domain DAGVTQSPTHLIKTRGQQVTLRCSPKSGHDTVSWYQQALGQGPQFIFQYYEEEERQRGNFPDRFSGHQFPNYSSELNVNALLLGDSALYLCASSKSLQGAETQYFGPGTRLLVL.

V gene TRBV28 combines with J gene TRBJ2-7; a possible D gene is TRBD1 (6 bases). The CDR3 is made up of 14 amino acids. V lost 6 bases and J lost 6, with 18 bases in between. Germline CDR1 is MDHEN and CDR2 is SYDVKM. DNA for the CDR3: TGTGCCAGCAGCACGGTCTTAGGGGGAACCGAGCAGTACGTC. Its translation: CASSTVLGGTEQYV.

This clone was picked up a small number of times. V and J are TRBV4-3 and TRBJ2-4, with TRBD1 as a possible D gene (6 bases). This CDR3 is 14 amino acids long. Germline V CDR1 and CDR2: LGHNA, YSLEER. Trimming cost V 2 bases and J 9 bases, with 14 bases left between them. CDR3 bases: TGCGCCAGCAGCCAATGGACAGAGCCCTCCATTCAGTACTTC. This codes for CASSQWTEPSIQYF.

CDR3 in amino acids: CASSFQENPTEAFF. The CDR3 DNA sequence: TGTGCCAGCAGCTTTCAGGAGAACCCCACTGAAGCTTTCTTT. This rearrangement joins TRBV11-2 to TRBJ1-1, with D hard to call. Per the germline V gene, CDR1 is SGHAT and CDR2 is FQNNGV. Trimming removed 3 bases at V and 4 bases at J, with 12 bases between. The CDR3 runs 14 residues.

This chain's CDR3 is CASSLVKGHEQYF. CDR3 bases: TGTGCCAGCAGCTTAGTGAAGGGCCACGAGCAGTACTTC. The gene calls are TRBV7-8 and TRBJ2-7, with D uncertain. Looked up from germline, CDR1 is SGHVS and CDR2 is FQNEAQ. The CDR3 extends over 13 amino acids. V lost 1 base, J lost 5 bases, and 9 bases lay in between.

CDR3 region: CASSLDYQNNEQFF. The CDR3 nucleotides are TGTGCCAGCAGCTTAGACTACCAGAACAATGAGCAGTTCTTC. The rearrangement links TRBV5-4 to TRBJ2-1; D perhaps matches TRBD2 (5 bases). Germline CDR1 reads SGHNT; CDR2 reads YYREEE (reference sequence). The CDR3 is 14 amino acids. The V gene lost 2 bases and the J gene lost 5 bases, with 11 bases spanning the gap.

As DNA, the CDR3 is TGTGCCACCCAAAGGGAAATCAACGAGCAGTACTTC. Translation: CATQREINEQYF. The V gene is TRBV6-5, the J gene TRBJ2-7; D gene uncertain. The germline CDR1 and CDR2 sequences are MNHEY and SVGAGI. The CDR3 loop spans 12 amino acids. The V and J ends lost 10 bases and 5 bases respectively, with 15 bases between them.

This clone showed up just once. The CDR3 region has the DNA TGTGCCACCAGTCGGGAGGGAAACTATGGCTACACCTTC. This gives the protein CATSREGNYGYTF. The V call is TRBV15, the J call TRBJ1-2; no clear D. CDR1 is LNHNV, CDR2 YYDKDF, per germline (reference sequence). CDR3 length: 13 residues. Trimming removed 6 bases from V and 2 bases from J, with 10 bases in between. Combining the CDR3 with reference TRBV15 and TRBJ1-2 gives the whole variable domain DAMVIQNPRYQVTQFGKPVTLSCSQTLNHNVMYWYQQKSSQAPKLLFHYYDKDFNNEADTPDNFQSRRPNTSFCFLDIRSPGLGDTAMYLCATSREGNYGYTFGSGTRLTVV.

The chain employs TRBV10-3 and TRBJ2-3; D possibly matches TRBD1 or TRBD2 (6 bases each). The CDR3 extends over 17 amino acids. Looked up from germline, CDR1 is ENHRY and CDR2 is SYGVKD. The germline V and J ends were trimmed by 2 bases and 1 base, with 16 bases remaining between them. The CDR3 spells CAISERGAGLGTDTQYF. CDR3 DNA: TGTGCCATCAGTGAGAGGGGGGCGGGTTTGGGCACAGATACGCAGTATTTT.

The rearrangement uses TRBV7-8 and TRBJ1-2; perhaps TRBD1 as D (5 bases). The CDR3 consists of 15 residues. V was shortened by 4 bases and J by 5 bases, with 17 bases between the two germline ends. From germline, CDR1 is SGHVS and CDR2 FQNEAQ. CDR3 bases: TGTGCCAGCAGCTCGGTGAGACAGACCCTATATGGCTACACCTTC. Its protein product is CASSSVRQTLYGYTF.

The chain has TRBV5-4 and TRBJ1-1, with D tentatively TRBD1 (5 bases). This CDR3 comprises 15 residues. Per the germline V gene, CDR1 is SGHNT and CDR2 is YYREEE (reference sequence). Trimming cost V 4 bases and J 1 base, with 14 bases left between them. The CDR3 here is CASSPTIDRNTEAFF. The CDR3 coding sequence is TGTGCCAGCAGCCCCACGATCGACAGGAACACTGAAGCTTTCTTT. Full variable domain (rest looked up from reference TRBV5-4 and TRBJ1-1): ETGVTQSPTHLIKTRGQQVTLRCSSQSGHNTVSWYQQALGQGPQFIFQYYREEENGRGNFPPRFSGLQFPNYSSELNVNALELDDSALYLCASSPTIDRNTEAFFGQGTRLTVV.

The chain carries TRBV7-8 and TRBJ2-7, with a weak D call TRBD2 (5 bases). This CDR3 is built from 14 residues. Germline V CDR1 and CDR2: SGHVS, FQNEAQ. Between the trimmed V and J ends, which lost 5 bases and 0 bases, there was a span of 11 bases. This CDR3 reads CASSTNDYSYEQYF. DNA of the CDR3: TGTGCCAGCAGCACTAACGACTACTCCTACGAGCAGTACTTC.

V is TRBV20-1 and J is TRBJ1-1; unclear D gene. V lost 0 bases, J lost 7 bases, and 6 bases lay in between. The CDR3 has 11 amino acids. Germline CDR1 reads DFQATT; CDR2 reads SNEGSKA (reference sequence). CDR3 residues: CSAREGIEAFF. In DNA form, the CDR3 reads TGCAGTGCTAGAGAGGGAATTGAAGCTTTCTTT.

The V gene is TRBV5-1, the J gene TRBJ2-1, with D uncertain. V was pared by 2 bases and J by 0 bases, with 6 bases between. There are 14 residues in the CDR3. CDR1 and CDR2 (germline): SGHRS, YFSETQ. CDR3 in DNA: TGCGCCAGCAGCTTACAGAGCTCCTACAATGAGCAGTTCTTC. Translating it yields CASSLQSSYNEQFF.

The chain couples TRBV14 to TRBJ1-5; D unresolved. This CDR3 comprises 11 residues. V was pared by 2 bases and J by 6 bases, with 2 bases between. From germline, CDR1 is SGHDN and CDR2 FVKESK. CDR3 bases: TGTGCCAGCAGCCAACGTCAGCCCCAGCATTTT. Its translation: CASSQRQPQHF. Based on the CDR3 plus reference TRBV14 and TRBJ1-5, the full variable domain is EAGVTQFPSHSVIEKGQTVTLRCDPISGHDNLYWYRRVMGKEIKFLLHFVKESKQDESGMPNNRFLAERTGGTYSTLKVQPAELEDSGVYFCASSQRQPQHFGDGTRLSIL.

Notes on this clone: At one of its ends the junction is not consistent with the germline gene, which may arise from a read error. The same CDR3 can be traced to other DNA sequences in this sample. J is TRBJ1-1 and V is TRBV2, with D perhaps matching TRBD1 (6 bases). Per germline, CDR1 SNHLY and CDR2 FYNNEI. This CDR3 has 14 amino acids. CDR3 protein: CASSYLQGNTEAFF. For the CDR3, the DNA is TGTGCCAGCAGTTACCTCCAGGGGAACACCGAAGCTTTCTTT.

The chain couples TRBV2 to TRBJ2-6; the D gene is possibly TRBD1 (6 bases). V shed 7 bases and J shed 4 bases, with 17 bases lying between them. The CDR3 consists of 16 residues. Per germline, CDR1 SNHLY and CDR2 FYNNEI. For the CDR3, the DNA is TGTGCCAGCAAGGACAGCTACGTTGTCGGGGCCAACGTCCTGACTTTC. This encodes CASKDSYVVGANVLTF. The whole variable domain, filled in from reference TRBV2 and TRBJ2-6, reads EPEVTQTPSHQVTQMGQEVILRCVPISNHLYFYWYRQILGQKVEFLVSFYNNEISEKSEIFDDQFSVERPDGSNFTLKIRSTKLEDSAMYFCASKDSYVVGANVLTFGAGSRLTVL.

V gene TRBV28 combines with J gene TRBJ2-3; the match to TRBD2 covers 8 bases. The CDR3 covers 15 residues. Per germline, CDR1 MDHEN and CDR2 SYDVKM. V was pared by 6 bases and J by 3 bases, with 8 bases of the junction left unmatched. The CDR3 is CASRVAGITTDTQYF. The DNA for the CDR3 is TGTGCCAGCAGGGTAGCGGGGATCACTACAGATACGCAGTATTTT.

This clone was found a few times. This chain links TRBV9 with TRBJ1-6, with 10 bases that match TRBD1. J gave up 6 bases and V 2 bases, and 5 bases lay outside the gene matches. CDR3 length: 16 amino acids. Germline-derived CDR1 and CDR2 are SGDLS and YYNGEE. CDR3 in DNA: TGTGCCAGCAGCGTGGGGGGGACAGGGGTTAATTCACCCCTCCACTTT. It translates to CASSVGGTGVNSPLHF.

The CDR3 sequence: CASSVVSVGSGETQYF. The CDR3 region has the DNA TGTGCCAGCAGCGTAGTTTCAGTGGGTAGTGGAGAGACCCAGTACTTC. The V gene is TRBV9, the J gene TRBJ2-5; no firm D call. This CDR3 is 16 amino acids long. The V gene lost 0 bases and the J gene lost 4 bases, with 16 bases spanning the gap. CDR1 and CDR2 (germline): SGDLS, YYNGEE.

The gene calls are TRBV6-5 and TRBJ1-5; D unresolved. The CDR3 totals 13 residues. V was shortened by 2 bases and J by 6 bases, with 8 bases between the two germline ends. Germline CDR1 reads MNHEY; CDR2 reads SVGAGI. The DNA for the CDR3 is TGTGCCAGCAGTTACCAGGTCGGTCAGCCCCAGCATTTT. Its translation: CASSYQVGQPQHF.

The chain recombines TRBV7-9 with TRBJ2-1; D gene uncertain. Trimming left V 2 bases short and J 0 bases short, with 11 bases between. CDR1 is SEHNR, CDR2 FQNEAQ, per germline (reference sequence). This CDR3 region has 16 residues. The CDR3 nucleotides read TGTGCCAGCAGCTTACGACGGATTAACTCCTACAATGAGCAGTTCTTC. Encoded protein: CASSLRRINSYNEQFF.